This TCR beta chain was observed in a study of blood T cell repertoires in COVID-19. In the study overall: COVID-19 samples from acute and convalescent phases originated in the United States, Italy and Spain.

In the authors' methods: For nucleated cells, counts were estimated from reference gene primer amplification. Method: immunoSEQ multiplex PCR; TCRdb's copy keeps in-frame clones and lacks some. For V, J and clone size, that table is used; D and trimming come from the DNA. The data contain just over 300,000 clones, approximately 90% of them singletons. The sequencing input was PBMCs or T cells enriched from blood (not recorded which). This TCR came from a man between 25 and 39 years old who had recovered from COVID-19.

CDR3 nucleotide sequence: TGTGCCAGCAGCCGACGAGGGAGGGGGGAGCGGGAGACCCAGTACTTC. Translation gives CASSRRGRGERETQYF. The rearrangement uses TRBV3-1 (or the pseudogene TRBV3-2) and TRBJ2-5; tentative D call: TRBD2 (7 bases). This CDR3 region has 16 residues. The V and J ends lost 4 bases and 5 bases respectively, with 20 bases between them. CDR1 and CDR2 from the germline V gene are LGHDT and YNNKEL (reference sequence).